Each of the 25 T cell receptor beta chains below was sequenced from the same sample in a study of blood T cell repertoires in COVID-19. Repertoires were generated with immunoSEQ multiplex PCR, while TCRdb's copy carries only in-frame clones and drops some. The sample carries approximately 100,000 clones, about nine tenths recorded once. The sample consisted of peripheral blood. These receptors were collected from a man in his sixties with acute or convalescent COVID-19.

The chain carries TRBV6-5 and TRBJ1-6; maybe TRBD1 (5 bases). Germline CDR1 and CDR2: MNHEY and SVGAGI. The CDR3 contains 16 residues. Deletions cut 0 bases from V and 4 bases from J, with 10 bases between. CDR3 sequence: CASSYSTTAYNSPLHF. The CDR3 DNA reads TGTGCCAGCAGTTACTCAACGACAGCTTATAATTCACCCCTCCACTTT.

The CDR3: CASSLDGTSAYEQYV. DNA of the CDR3: TGCGCCAGCAGCTTGGACGGGACTAGCGCCTACGAGCAGTACGTC. The chain is built from TRBV5-1 and TRBJ2-7; 10 positions match TRBD2. The CDR3 runs to 15 residues. The V segment lost 0 bases and the J segment 2 bases; nucleotides outside the gene matches: 2. Germline CDR1 is SGHRS and CDR2 is YFSETQ.

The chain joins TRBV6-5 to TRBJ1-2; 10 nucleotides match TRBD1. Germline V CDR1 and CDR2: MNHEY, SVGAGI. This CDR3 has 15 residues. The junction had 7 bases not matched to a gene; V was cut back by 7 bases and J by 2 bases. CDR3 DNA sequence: TGTGCCAGCAAGCTCGGGACAGGGGACAACTATGGCTACACCTTC. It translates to CASKLGTGDNYGYTF.

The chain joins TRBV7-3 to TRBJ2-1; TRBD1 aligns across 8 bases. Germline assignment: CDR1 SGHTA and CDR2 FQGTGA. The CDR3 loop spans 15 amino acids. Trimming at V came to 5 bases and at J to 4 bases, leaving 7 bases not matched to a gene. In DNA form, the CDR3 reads TGTGCCAGCAGCGCGACAGGGGATGGGTACAATGAGCAGTTCTTC. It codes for CASSATGDGYNEQFF. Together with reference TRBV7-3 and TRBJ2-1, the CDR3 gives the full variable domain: GAGVSQTPSNKVTEKGKYVELRCDPISGHTALYWYRQSLGQGPEFLIYFQGTGAADDSGLPNDRFFAVRPEGSVSTLKIQRTERGDSAVYLCASSATGDGYNEQFFGPGTRLTVL.

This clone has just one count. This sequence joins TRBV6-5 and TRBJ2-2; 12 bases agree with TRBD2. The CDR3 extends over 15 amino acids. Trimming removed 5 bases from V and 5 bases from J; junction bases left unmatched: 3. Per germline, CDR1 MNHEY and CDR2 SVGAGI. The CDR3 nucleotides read TGTGCCAGCAGTAGACTAGCGGGAGAAACCGGGGAGCTGTTTTTT. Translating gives CASSRLAGETGELFF.

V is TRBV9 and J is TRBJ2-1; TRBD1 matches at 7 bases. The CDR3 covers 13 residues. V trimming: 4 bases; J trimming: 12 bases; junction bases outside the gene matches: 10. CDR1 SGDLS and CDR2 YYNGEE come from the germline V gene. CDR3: CASSPPEDRLQFF. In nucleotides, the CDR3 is TGTGCCAGCAGCCCCCCCGAGGACAGGCTGCAGTTCTTC.

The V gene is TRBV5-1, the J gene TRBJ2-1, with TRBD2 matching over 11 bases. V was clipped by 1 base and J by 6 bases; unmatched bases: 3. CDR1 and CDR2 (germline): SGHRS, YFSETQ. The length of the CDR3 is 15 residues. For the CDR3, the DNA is TGCGCCAGCAGCTTGATAGCGGGAGGGAGCAATGAGCAGTTCTTC. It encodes CASSLIAGGSNEQFF.

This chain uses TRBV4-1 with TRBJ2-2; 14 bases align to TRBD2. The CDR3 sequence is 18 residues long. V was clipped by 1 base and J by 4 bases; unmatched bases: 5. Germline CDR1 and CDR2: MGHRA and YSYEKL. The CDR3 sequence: CASSQGGLAGVGTGELFF. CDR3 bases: TGCGCCAGCAGCCAAGGGGGACTAGCGGGAGTGGGCACCGGGGAGCTGTTTTTT.

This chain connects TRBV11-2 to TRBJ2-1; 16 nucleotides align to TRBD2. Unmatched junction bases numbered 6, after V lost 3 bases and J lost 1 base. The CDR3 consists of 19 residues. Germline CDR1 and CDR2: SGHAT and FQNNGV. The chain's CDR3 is CASSFPGTSGRGSYNEQFF. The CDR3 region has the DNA TGTGCCAGCAGCTTTCCCGGGACTAGCGGGAGGGGTTCCTACAATGAGCAGTTCTTC.

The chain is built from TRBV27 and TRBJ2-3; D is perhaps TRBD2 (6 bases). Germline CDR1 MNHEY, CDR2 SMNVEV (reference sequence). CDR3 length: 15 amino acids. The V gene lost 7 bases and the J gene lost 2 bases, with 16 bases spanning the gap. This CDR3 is CASKSPSETTDTQYF. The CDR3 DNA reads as TGTGCCAGCAAATCTCCTAGCGAGACCACAGATACGCAGTATTTT.

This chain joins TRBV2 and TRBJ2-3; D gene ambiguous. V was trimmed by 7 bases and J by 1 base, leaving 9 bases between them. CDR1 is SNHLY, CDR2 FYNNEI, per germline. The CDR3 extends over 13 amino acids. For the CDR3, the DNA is TGTGCCAGCACAGTATCCCGCACAGATACGCAGTATTTT. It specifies CASTVSRTDTQYF.

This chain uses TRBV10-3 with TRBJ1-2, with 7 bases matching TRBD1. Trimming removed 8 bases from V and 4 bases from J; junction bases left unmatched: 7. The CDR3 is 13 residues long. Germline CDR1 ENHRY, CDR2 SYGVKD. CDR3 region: CAIGDRVGYGYTF. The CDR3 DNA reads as TGTGCCATCGGAGACAGGGTAGGCTATGGCTACACCTTC.

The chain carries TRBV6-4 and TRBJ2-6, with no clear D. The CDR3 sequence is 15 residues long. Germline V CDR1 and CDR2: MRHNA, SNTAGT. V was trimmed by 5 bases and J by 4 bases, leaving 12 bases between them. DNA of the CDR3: TGTGCCAGCAGTCAGTCCAGGTCCGGGGCCAACGTCCTGACTTTC. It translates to CASSQSRSGANVLTF.

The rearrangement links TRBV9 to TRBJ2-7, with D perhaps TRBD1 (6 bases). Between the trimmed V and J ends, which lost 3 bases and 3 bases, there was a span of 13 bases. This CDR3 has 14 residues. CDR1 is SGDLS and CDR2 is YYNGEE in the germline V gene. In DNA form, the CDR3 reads TGTGCCAGCAGCGGCCGGGACAATCACTACGAGCAGTACTTC. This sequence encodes CASSGRDNHYEQYF.

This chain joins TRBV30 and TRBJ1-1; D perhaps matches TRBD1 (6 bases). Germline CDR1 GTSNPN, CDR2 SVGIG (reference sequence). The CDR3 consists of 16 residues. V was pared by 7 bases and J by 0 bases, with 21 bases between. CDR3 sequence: CAFQGQLTLMNTEAFF. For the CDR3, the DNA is TGTGCCTTCCAGGGGCAGCTCACCCTCATGAACACTGAAGCTTTCTTT.

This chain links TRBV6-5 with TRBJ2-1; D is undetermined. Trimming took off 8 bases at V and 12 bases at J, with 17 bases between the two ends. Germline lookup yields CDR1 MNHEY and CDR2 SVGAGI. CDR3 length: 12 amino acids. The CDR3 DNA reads TGTGCCAGCCATTCGATAACAGCATGGCAGTTCTTC. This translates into CASHSITAWQFF.

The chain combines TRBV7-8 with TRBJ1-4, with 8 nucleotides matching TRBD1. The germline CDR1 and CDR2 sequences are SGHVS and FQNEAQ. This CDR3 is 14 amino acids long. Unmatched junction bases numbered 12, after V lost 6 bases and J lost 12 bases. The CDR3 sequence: CASSLDREPLELFF. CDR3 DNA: TGTGCCAGCAGTTTGGACAGGGAGCCTTTAGAACTGTTTTTT.

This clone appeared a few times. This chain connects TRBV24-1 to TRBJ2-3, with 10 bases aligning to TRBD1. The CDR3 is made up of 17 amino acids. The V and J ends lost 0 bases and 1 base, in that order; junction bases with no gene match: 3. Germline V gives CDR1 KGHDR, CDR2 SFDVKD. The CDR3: CATSDLRGTGGTDTQYF. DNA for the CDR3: TGTGCCACCAGTGATTTGCGTGGGACAGGGGGCACAGATACGCAGTATTTT.

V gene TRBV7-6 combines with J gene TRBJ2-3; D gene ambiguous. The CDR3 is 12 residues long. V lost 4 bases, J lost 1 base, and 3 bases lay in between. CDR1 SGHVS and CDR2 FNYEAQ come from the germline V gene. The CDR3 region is CASSWRTDTQYF. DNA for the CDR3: TGTGCCAGCAGCTGGCGCACAGATACGCAGTATTTT.

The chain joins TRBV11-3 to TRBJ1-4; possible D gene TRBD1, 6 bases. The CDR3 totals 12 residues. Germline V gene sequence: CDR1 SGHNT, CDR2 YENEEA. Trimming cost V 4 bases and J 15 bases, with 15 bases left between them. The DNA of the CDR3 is TGTGCCAGCAGCTCGGACAGAACGAACGTGTTTTTT. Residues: CASSSDRTNVFF. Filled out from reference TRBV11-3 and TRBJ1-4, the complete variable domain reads EAGVVQSPRYKIIEKKQPVAFWCNPISGHNTLYWYLQNLGQGPELLIRYENEEAVDDSQLPKDRFSAERLKGVDSTLKIQPAELGDSAVYLCASSSDRTNVFFGSGTQLSVL.

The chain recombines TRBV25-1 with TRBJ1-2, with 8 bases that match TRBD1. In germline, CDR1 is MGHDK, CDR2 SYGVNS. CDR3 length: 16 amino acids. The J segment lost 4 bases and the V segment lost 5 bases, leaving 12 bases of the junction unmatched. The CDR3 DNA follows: TGTGCCAGCAGTAGTACCGGGACAGGACATTTCTATGGCTACACCTTC. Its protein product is CASSSTGTGHFYGYTF.

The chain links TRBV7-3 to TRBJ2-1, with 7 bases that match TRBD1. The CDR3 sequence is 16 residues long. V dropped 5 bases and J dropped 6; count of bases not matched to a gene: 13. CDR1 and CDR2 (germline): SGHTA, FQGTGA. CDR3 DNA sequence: TGTGCCAGCAGCCCGCAGACAGGGAGAATCGGCAATGAGCAGTTCTTC. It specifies CASSPQTGRIGNEQFF. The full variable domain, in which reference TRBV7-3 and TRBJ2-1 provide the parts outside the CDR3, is GAGVSQTPSNKVTEKGKYVELRCDPISGHTALYWYRQSLGQGPEFLIYFQGTGAADDSGLPNDRFFAVRPEGSVSTLKIQRTERGDSAVYLCASSPQTGRIGNEQFFGPGTRLTVL.

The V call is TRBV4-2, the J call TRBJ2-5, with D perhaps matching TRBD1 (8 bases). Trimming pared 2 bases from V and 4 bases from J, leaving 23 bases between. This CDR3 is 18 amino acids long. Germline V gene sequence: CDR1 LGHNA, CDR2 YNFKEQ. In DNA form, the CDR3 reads TGTGCCAGCAGCCAACCGGCTGCTTGGACAGGGAGGGGAGAGACCCAGTACTTC. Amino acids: CASSQPAAWTGRGETQYF.

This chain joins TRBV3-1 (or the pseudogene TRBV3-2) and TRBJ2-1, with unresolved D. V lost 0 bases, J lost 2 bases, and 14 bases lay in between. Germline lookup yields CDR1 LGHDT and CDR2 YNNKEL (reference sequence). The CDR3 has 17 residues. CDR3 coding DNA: TGTGCCAGCAGCCAAGACAAAGAACTGGAGCCCTACAATGAGCAGTTCTTC. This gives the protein CASSQDKELEPYNEQFF.

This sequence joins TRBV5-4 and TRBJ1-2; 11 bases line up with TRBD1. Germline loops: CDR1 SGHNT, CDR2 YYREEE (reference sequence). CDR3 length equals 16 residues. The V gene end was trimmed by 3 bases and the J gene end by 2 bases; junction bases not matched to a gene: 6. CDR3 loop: CASSSYRDRGNYGYTF. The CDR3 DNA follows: TGTGCCAGCAGCTCCTACCGGGACAGGGGGAACTATGGCTACACCTTC.